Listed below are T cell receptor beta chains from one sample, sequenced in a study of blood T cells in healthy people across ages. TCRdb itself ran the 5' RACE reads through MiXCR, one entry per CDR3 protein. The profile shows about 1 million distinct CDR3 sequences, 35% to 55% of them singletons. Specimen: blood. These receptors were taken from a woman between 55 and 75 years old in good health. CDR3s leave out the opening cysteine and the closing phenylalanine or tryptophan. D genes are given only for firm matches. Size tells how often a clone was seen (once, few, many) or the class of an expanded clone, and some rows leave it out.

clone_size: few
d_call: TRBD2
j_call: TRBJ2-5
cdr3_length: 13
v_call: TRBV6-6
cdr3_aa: ASSYLLASDSLGY

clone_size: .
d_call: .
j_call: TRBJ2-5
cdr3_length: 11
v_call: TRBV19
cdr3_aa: ASSIWAWETQY

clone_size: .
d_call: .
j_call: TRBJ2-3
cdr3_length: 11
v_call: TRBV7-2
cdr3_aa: ASSSQLTDTQY

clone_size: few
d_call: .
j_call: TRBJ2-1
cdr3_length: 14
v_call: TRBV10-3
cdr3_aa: AISESWVGEGHEQF

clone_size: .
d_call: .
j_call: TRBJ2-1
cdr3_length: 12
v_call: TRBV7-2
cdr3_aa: ASSLAVFSDEQF

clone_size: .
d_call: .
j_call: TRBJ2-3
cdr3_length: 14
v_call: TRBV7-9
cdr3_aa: ASRPGAPLGTDTQY

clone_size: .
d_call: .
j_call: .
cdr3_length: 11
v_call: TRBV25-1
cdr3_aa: ASSEAGWNEQY

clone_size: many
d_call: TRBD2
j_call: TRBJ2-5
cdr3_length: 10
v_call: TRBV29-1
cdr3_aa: SVDILPGGQY

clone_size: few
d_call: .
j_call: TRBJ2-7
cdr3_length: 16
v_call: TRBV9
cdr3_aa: ASSKRVAGLGGSYEQY

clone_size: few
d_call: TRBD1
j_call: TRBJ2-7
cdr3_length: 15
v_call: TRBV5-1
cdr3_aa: ASSLEGTGARRREQY

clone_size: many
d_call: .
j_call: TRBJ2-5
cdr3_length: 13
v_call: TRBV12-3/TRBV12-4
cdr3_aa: ASTPTDELHETQY

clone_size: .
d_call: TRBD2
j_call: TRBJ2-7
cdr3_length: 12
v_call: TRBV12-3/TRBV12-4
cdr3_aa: ASSKAGGPGEQY

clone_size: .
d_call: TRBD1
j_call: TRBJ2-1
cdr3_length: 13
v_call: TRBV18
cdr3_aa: ASSPKGQGVNEQF

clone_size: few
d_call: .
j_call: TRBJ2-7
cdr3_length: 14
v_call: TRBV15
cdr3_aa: ATSTPRTLVTYEQY

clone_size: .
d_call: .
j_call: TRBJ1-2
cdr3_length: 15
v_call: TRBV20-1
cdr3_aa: SARDYWTESPNYGYT

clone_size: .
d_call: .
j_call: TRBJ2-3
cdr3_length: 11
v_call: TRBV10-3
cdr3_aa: AISEYGGDTQY

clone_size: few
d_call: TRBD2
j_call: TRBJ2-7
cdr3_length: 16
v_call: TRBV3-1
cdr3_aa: ASSHWASGRTSSYEQY

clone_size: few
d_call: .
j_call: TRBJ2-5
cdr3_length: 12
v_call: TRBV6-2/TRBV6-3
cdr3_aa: ASSSMSVWETQY

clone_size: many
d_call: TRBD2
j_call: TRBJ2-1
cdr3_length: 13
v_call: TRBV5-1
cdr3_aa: ASSPGLAGFNEQF

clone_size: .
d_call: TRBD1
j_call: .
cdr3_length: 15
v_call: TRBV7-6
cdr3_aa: ASSLVGGQGASYEQY